The 26 T cell receptor beta chains below were found in one sample sequenced in a study of T cell responses to AZD1222 COVID-19 vaccine. The data were produced by immunoSEQ multiplex PCR, yet TCRdb's version contains in-frame clones alone and is incomplete. The sample yields approximately 110,000 clones, about nine tenths seen once. The sample was peripheral blood, taken on day 0 of AZD1222 vaccination. These receptors were taken from an adult in good health.

This sequence joins TRBV7-9 and TRBJ1-3, with 7 nucleotides matching TRBD1. CDR3 length: 15 residues. Unmatched junction bases numbered 4, after V lost 5 bases and J lost 0 bases. CDR1 is SEHNR, CDR2 FQNEAQ, per germline (reference sequence). The CDR3 DNA reads as TGTGCCAGCAGCACCGACAGGGACTCTGGAAACACCATATATTTT. Protein sequence: CASSTDRDSGNTIYF. The whole variable domain, remainder taken from reference TRBV7-9 and TRBJ1-3, is DTGVSQNPRHKITKRGQNVTFRCDPISEHNRLYWYRQTLGQGPEFLTYFQNEAQLEKSRLLSDRFSAERPKGSFSTLEIQRTEQGDSAMYLCASSTDRDSGNTIYFGEGSWLTVV.

DNA for the CDR3: TGTGCCAGCAGCTACCAGGTAGTCAATCAGCCCCAGCATTTT. Translating gives CASSYQVVNQPQHF. V gene TRBV7-2 combines with J gene TRBJ1-5; D uncertain. Germline V gene data show CDR1 as SGHTA and CDR2 as FQGNSA. This CDR3 is built from 14 residues. Trimming shortened V by 4 bases and J by 3 bases, and 10 bases separated the two germline ends.

The CDR3 DNA reads TGTGCCAGCAGCGTAGGATTGATAACCTCCCCAGGGTACGAGCAGTACTTC. It translates to CASSVGLITSPGYEQYF. This chain joins TRBV9 and TRBJ2-7; D is perhaps TRBD1 (5 bases). V was shortened by 0 bases and J by 4 bases, with 20 bases between the two germline ends. The CDR3 is 17 residues long. Germline CDR1 is SGDLS and CDR2 is YYNGEE.

The chain carries TRBV5-4 and TRBJ2-1; D unclear. The CDR3 runs 14 residues. CDR1 and CDR2 from the germline V gene are SGHNT and YYREEE (reference sequence). With 1 base removed from V and 6 bases from J, the gap between germline ends came to 11 bases. CDR3 residues: CASSLPPGSNEQFF. The CDR3 DNA reads TGTGCCAGCAGCTTGCCCCCGGGTAGCAATGAGCAGTTCTTC.

This clone was picked up one time. V gene TRBV4-3 combines with J gene TRBJ2-2; perhaps TRBD2 as D (7 bases). This CDR3 has 15 residues. Per the germline V gene, CDR1 is LGHNA and CDR2 is YSLEER. The germline V and J ends were trimmed by 0 bases and 6 bases, with 11 bases remaining between them. CDR3 sequence reads: CASSQEKGGSGELFF. CDR3 nucleotides: TGCGCCAGCAGCCAAGAGAAGGGGGGGTCCGGGGAGCTGTTTTTT.

The sample holds one count of this clone. This chain uses TRBV5-1 with TRBJ2-5, with TRBD2 identical over 10 bases. The J segment lost 2 bases and the V segment lost 3 bases, leaving 1 base of the junction unmatched. The germline gives CDR1 SGHRS, CDR2 YFSETQ. CDR3 size: 14 residues. CDR3 bases: TGCGCCAGCAGCTGGACTAGCGGACAAGAGACCCAGTACTTC. Protein: CASSWTSGQETQYF.

This chain links TRBV24-1 with TRBJ2-3, with a possible D match to TRBD2 (5 bases). The CDR3 loop spans 15 amino acids. In germline, CDR1 is KGHDR, CDR2 SFDVKD. Trimming cost V 3 bases and J 6 bases, with 15 bases left between them. The CDR3 loop reads CATSDTGTRVDTQYF. The CDR3 nucleotides are TGTGCCACCAGTGATACCGGAACGAGGGTCGATACGCAGTATTTT.

The chain is built from TRBV4-2 and TRBJ2-2; no firm D call. V lost 2 bases and J lost 7, with 2 bases in between. Per germline, CDR1 LGHNA and CDR2 YNFKEQ. The CDR3 is made up of 11 amino acids. In DNA form, the CDR3 reads TGTGCCAGCAGCCAAAACGGGGAGCTGTTTTTT. It codes for CASSQNGELFF.

The genes are TRBV9 and TRBJ2-1, with TRBD1 matching over 7 bases. Germline CDR1 is SGDLS and CDR2 is YYNGEE. The CDR3 is 12 amino acids. V trimming: 9 bases; J trimming: 6 bases; junction bases outside the gene matches: 6. Written as DNA, the CDR3 is TGTGCCAAGGGACAGAATTTCAATGAGCAGTTCTTC. Encoded protein: CAKGQNFNEQFF. The whole variable domain, remainder taken from reference TRBV9 and TRBJ2-1, is DSGVTQTPKHLITATGQRVTLRCSPRSGDLSVYWYQQSLDQGLQFLIQYYNGEERAKGNILERFSAQQFPDLHSELNLSSLELGDSALYFCAKGQNFNEQFFGPGTRLTVL.

The V call is TRBV7-9, the J call TRBJ1-1; D not resolved. This CDR3 is built from 14 residues. V was pared by 6 bases and J by 6 bases, with 17 bases between. Per the germline V gene, CDR1 is SEHNR and CDR2 is FQNEAQ (reference sequence). CDR3 coding DNA: TGTGCCAGCAGTCGTCTCACGGGTAGCCCTGAAGCTTTCTTT. This codes for CASSRLTGSPEAFF.

About this clone itself: This CDR3 is also generated by other DNA sequences in the sample. The CDR3 DNA is TGTGCCAGCAGTTTAGCGGGGAACACTGAAGCTTTCTTT. It is translated as CASSLAGNTEAFF. This chain links TRBV27 with TRBJ1-1; no definite D call. Germline V gives CDR1 MNHEY, CDR2 SMNVEV (reference sequence). The length of the CDR3 is 13 residues. V lost 2 bases and J 1 base, leaving 5 bases between the germline ends.

The chain employs TRBV11-3 and TRBJ2-5; D remains ambiguous. The CDR3 is 13 residues long. Germline values: CDR1 SGHNT, CDR2 YENEEA. Trimming left V 5 bases short and J 5 bases short, with 12 bases between. The CDR3 here is CASSPLWVETQYF. The CDR3 DNA follows: TGTGCCAGCAGCCCCCTCTGGGTGGAGACCCAGTACTTC.

The chain has TRBV5-1 and TRBJ1-1, with a tentative D call TRBD1 (6 bases). The germline CDR1 and CDR2 sequences are SGHRS and YFSETQ. With 4 bases removed from V and 7 bases from J, the gap between germline ends came to 14 bases. This CDR3 is 13 amino acids long. The CDR3 DNA sequence: TGCGCCAGCAGCCCCGGACAGTACAGTGAAGCTTTCTTT. As protein: CASSPGQYSEAFF.

The V gene is TRBV5-1, the J gene TRBJ2-2; D is uncertain. CDR1 is SGHRS, CDR2 YFSETQ, per germline. The V end lost 3 bases, the J end lost 11 bases, and 2 bases lay between the germline ends. This CDR3 region has 9 residues. CDR3 sequence (DNA): TGCGCCAGCAGCTCCGAGCTGTTTTTT. This translates into CASSSELFF.

J is TRBJ1-4 and V is TRBV7-9; TRBD1 might be the D (5 bases). Trimming left V 6 bases short and J 4 bases short, with 15 bases between. This CDR3 spans 15 amino acids. In germline, CDR1 is SEHNR, CDR2 FQNEAQ (reference sequence). CDR3 in amino acids: CASSLGGPLNEKLFF. The CDR3 DNA reads TGTGCCAGCAGTCTGGGGGGACCTCTTAATGAAAAACTGTTTTTT.

This chain joins TRBV6-5 and TRBJ2-1, with D possibly TRBD2 on 7 matching bases. This CDR3 is 14 amino acids long. Per germline, CDR1 MNHEY and CDR2 SVGAGI. V lost 7 bases to trimming and J lost 2 bases, with 12 bases between them. In nucleotides, the CDR3 is TGTGCCAGCAATCGGGGGGCCCCCTACAATGAGCAGTTCTTC. This codes for CASNRGAPYNEQFF.

The genes are TRBV2 and TRBJ1-4, with TRBD1 matching 8 bases. Germline assignment: CDR1 SNHLY and CDR2 FYNNEI. CDR3 length equals 16 residues. Trimming at V came to 4 bases and at J to 3 bases, leaving 7 bases not matched to a gene. DNA for the CDR3: TGTGCCAGCAGTGCCCCCGGGACAGGACCTAATGAAAAACTGTTTTTT. It translates to CASSAPGTGPNEKLFF.

This clone was detected a few times. This chain connects TRBV9 to TRBJ1-1; D is perhaps TRBD1 (6 bases). The CDR3 is 16 amino acids. Germline V gene data show CDR1 as SGDLS and CDR2 as YYNGEE. V was trimmed by 4 bases and J by 1 base, leaving 17 bases between them. The CDR3 is CASSRRDTRGNTEAFF. The CDR3 DNA sequence: TGTGCCAGCAGCAGACGGGACACCCGTGGGAACACTGAAGCTTTCTTT.

The chain has TRBV4-3 and TRBJ1-4; no clear D. V shed 4 bases and J shed 5 bases, with 17 bases lying between them. Germline V gives CDR1 LGHNA, CDR2 YSLEER. CDR3 size: 16 residues. The DNA of the CDR3 is TGCGCCAGCAGCCTCAACGGGCCACTAACCAATGAAAAACTGTTTTTT. This translates into CASSLNGPLTNEKLFF.

The V and J genes are TRBV11-3 and TRBJ1-3; TRBD1 might be the D (6 bases). Deletions cut 5 bases from V and 0 bases from J, with 14 bases between. Germline CDR1 SGHNT, CDR2 YENEEA. The CDR3 runs to 16 residues. In nucleotides, the CDR3 is TGTGCCAGCAGCGCACGACAGGCTCACTCTGGAAACACCATATATTTT. This gives the protein CASSARQAHSGNTIYF. Combining the CDR3 with reference TRBV11-3 and TRBJ1-3 gives the whole variable domain EAGVVQSPRYKIIEKKQPVAFWCNPISGHNTLYWYLQNLGQGPELLIRYENEEAVDDSQLPKDRFSAERLKGVDSTLKIQPAELGDSAVYLCASSARQAHSGNTIYFGEGSWLTVV.

This clone was seen a single time. This chain joins TRBV7-3 and TRBJ2-1; the D is unclear. The length of the CDR3 is 13 residues. Germline assignment: CDR1 SGHTA and CDR2 FQGTGA. Trimming took 5 bases from V and 7 from J, leaving 12 bases between them. CDR3 DNA: TGTGCCAGCAGCCCTACCTGGGGTAATGAGCAGTTCTTC. Translating gives CASSPTWGNEQFF. The whole variable domain, remainder taken from reference TRBV7-3 and TRBJ2-1, is GAGVSQTPSNKVTEKGKYVELRCDPISGHTALYWYRQSLGQGPEFLIYFQGTGAADDSGLPNDRFFAVRPEGSVSTLKIQRTERGDSAVYLCASSPTWGNEQFFGPGTRLTVL.

For the CDR3, the DNA is TGTGCCACCAGCAGACGGGACGGCCAACAAAACTATGGCTACACCTTC. Translated, it gives CATSRRDGQQNYGYTF. The chain joins TRBV15 to TRBJ1-2; possibly TRBD1 for D (5 bases). The CDR3 loop spans 16 amino acids. CDR1 is LNHNV, CDR2 YYDKDF, per germline (reference sequence). Trimming cost V 2 bases and J 2 bases, with 15 bases left between them.

As DNA, the CDR3 is TGTGCCTGGAGTGTACGGACAGGGGGCCGGGAAAAACTGTTTTTT. Amino acids: CAWSVRTGGREKLFF. The chain recombines TRBV30 with TRBJ1-4; 11 positions agree with TRBD1. CDR3 size: 15 residues. Germline assignment: CDR1 GTSNPN and CDR2 SVGIG (reference sequence). Losses at the gene ends were 0 bases for V and 8 bases for J; bases not matched to a gene: 5.

In its sample, this clone was seen once. V gene TRBV3-1 (or the pseudogene TRBV3-2) combines with J gene TRBJ2-3; D not certain. This CDR3 spans 15 amino acids. In germline, CDR1 is LGHDT, CDR2 YNNKEL (reference sequence). Trimming stripped 0 bases from V and 2 bases from J, with 9 bases between. In nucleotides, the CDR3 is TGTGCCAGCAGCCAAGAATGGGCGGCCACAGATACGCAGTATTTT. Translation: CASSQEWAATDTQYF.

With regard to this clone: The sample has other DNA sequences that encode this CDR3 too. The chain joins TRBV5-1 to TRBJ2-5; 7 positions agree with TRBD1. Germline V lookup: CDR1 SGHRS, CDR2 YFSETQ. V lost 4 bases to trimming and J lost 3 bases; unmatched junction nucleotides: 6. This CDR3 region has 14 residues. The CDR3 here is CASSPWTGEETQYF. CDR3 nucleotide sequence: TGCGCCAGCAGCCCATGGACAGGTGAAGAGACCCAGTACTTC.

The chain joins TRBV7-2 to TRBJ1-1; TRBD1 aligns across 8 bases. Germline V gene data show CDR1 as SGHTA and CDR2 as FQGNSA. V lost 5 bases, J lost 6 bases, and 17 bases stayed unmatched. The CDR3 spans 17 residues. CDR3 loop: CASSPWDRRISGAEAFF. The CDR3 DNA follows: TGTGCCAGCAGCCCATGGGACAGGAGGATCTCTGGGGCTGAAGCTTTCTTT.